One sample yielded the 29 T cell receptor beta chains listed below, sequenced in a study of shared clonotypes between healthy human individuals. Assay used: immunoSEQ multiplex PCR; TCRdb lists only in-frame clones, some missing. Among a few hundred thousand clones, around four fifths were seen once, and the ten largest hold 8% to 13%. The material sequenced was memory CD4+ T cells sorted from blood. Subset denoted: CD45RA-negative fraction. All receptors derive from a man aged 25 to 40 in good health.

The chain joins TRBV10-3 to TRBJ2-3; D is perhaps TRBD2 (6 bases). Germline V CDR1 and CDR2: ENHRY, SYGVKD. This CDR3 region has 17 residues. The CDR3 is CGDLRGWGKGSTDTQYF. The CDR3 DNA follows: TGTGGGGACTTGCGCGGCTGGGGTAAGGGTTCCACAGATACGCAGTATTTT.

The chain links TRBV2 to TRBJ1-6; 10 positions match TRBD1. Germline lookup yields CDR1 SNHLY and CDR2 FYNNEI. This CDR3 contains 16 residues. Unmatched junction bases numbered 7, after V lost 5 bases and J lost 6 bases. As DNA, the CDR3 is TGTGCCAGCAGTACACTCCGGGACAGGGGTAATTCACCCCTCCACTTT. It codes for CASSTLRDRGNSPLHF.

The chain uses TRBV7-9 and TRBJ1-2, with D tentatively TRBD1 (5 bases). This CDR3 comprises 15 residues. Germline CDR1 SEHNR, CDR2 FQNEAQ (reference sequence). Trimming shortened V by 8 bases and J by 1 base, and 17 bases separated the two germline ends. CDR3 coding DNA: TGTGCCAGCCGCCCGTCCGACAGCATTAACTATGGCTACACCTTC. It yields the protein CASRPSDSINYGYTF.

This chain links TRBV6-1 with TRBJ2-2; 11 bases are a match to TRBD1. Germline CDR1 is MNHNS and CDR2 is SASEGT. Germline trimming cut 8 bases from V and 5 bases from J; bases unmatched to any gene: 4. The CDR3 has 14 residues. The CDR3 DNA is TGTGCCAGCGGGCGGGACAGGGGGACCGGGGAGCTGTTTTTT. It specifies CASGRDRGTGELFF.

In this sample, this clone turned up once. The chain is built from TRBV7-2 and TRBJ2-1; 7 positions match TRBD2. V lost 1 base, J lost 8 bases, and 8 bases stayed unmatched. Germline CDR1 reads SGHTA; CDR2 reads FQGNSA. The CDR3 is 15 amino acids. The CDR3 DNA reads as TGTGCCAGCAGCTTAGACGGGGGGAGTAGAGATGAGCAGTTCTTC. Protein: CASSLDGGSRDEQFF. Supplemented by reference TRBV7-2 and TRBJ2-1, the full variable domain reads GAGVSQSPSNKVTEKGKDVELRCDPISGHTALYWYRQSLGQGLEFLIYFQGNSAPDKSGLPSDRFSAERTGGSVSTLTIQRTQQEDSAVYLCASSLDGGSRDEQFFGPGTRLTVL.

This clone was detected only a few times. The genes are TRBV10-2 and TRBJ2-2; possible D gene TRBD2, 5 bases. The CDR3 has 14 amino acids. V was shortened by 6 bases and J by 3 bases, with 11 bases between the two germline ends. Germline V gives CDR1 WSHSY, CDR2 SAAADI. The CDR3 bases are TGCGCCAGCAGAGGAGGTTGGGACACCGGGGAGCTGTTTTTT. Translation gives CASRGGWDTGELFF.

The chain recombines TRBV11-2 with TRBJ2-5; 8 nucleotides match TRBD1. Germline CDR1 and CDR2: SGHAT and FQNNGV. The CDR3 is made up of 16 amino acids. Trimming removed 2 bases from V and 2 bases from J; junction bases left unmatched: 7. CDR3 sequence reads: CASSLQGALSQETQYF. CDR3 nucleotides: TGTGCCAGCAGCTTACAGGGGGCCTTGAGTCAAGAGACCCAGTACTTC.

The rearrangement links TRBV7-9 to TRBJ1-1, with TRBD1 as a possible D gene (5 bases). CDR1 and CDR2 from the germline V gene are SEHNR and FQNEAQ (reference sequence). This CDR3 is 14 amino acids long. Between the trimmed V and J ends, which lost 8 bases and 5 bases, there was a span of 18 bases. The CDR3 DNA reads TGTGCCAGCCTTGAGGCGGGACTTAAGACTGAAGCTTTCTTT. Translating gives CASLEAGLKTEAFF.

This chain joins TRBV4-3 and TRBJ2-1, with TRBD1 matching over 9 bases. The junction had 1 base not matched to a gene; V was cut back by 1 base and J by 0 bases. The CDR3 is 16 residues long. Germline CDR1 and CDR2: LGHNA and YSLEER. Here the CDR3 DNA reads TGCGCCAGCAGCCAAGGGACAGGGGTCTCCTACAATGAGCAGTTCTTC. It encodes CASSQGTGVSYNEQFF.

This clone was seen a handful of times. The J gene is TRBJ2-5, the V gene TRBV11-3; TRBD2 is a possible D gene (6 bases). Trimming removed 3 bases from V and 1 base from J, with 12 bases in between. Germline CDR1 reads SGHNT; CDR2 reads YENEEA. The CDR3 extends over 15 amino acids. The chain's CDR3 is CASSLGGNRQETQYF. CDR3 sequence (DNA): TGTGCCAGCAGCTTGGGCGGGAATCGCCAAGAGACCCAGTACTTC.

This sequence joins TRBV25-1 and TRBJ1-2, with 9 bases fitting TRBD1. Germline trimming cut 2 bases from V and 5 bases from J; bases unmatched to any gene: 12. The CDR3 has 17 residues. The germline gives CDR1 MGHDK, CDR2 SYGVNS. The CDR3 here is CASSETGGTNLKYGYTF. The CDR3 nucleotides read TGTGCCAGCAGTGAAACAGGGGGCACGAACCTAAAGTATGGCTACACCTTC.

On this clone itself: Other DNA sequences of this sample code for an identical CDR3. The chain couples TRBV19 to TRBJ1-2; the D gene is possibly TRBD1 (6 bases). CDR3 length equals 12 residues. Trimming cost V 4 bases and J 7 bases, with 10 bases left between them. Germline V lookup: CDR1 LNHDA, CDR2 SQIVND (reference sequence). The CDR3: CASSTNRVGYTF. CDR3 DNA sequence: TGTGCCAGTAGTACCAACAGGGTTGGCTACACCTTC. Using reference TRBV19 and TRBJ1-2 for the parts outside the CDR3, the full variable domain is DGGITQSPKYLFRKEGQNVTLSCEQNLNHDAMYWYRQDPGQGLRLIYYSQIVNDFQKGDIAEGYSVSREKKESFPLTVTSAQKNPTAFYLCASSTNRVGYTFGSGTRLTVV.

This chain links TRBV28 with TRBJ2-7; 7 bases are a match to TRBD1. Germline CDR1 and CDR2: MDHEN and SYDVKM. With V trimmed by 7 bases and J by 3 bases, 15 bases remained unmatched. The length of the CDR3 is 16 residues. The CDR3 DNA follows: TGTGCCAGCACCCCCAACAGGGGTAAGTCCTTCTACGAGCAGTACTTC. Amino acids: CASTPNRGKSFYEQYF.

J is TRBJ2-7 and V is TRBV28, with 10 bases identical to TRBD1. V was clipped by 1 base and J by 5 bases; unmatched bases: 8. There are 16 residues in the CDR3. Germline V CDR1 and CDR2: MDHEN, SYDVKM. The CDR3 nucleotides are TGTGCCAGCAGTTTATATCTCGGGACAGGGGTGAACGAGCAGTACTTC. Its protein product is CASSLYLGTGVNEQYF.

The chain is built from TRBV18 and TRBJ2-2; TRBD2 matches 7 bases. Unmatched junction bases numbered 8, after V lost 5 bases and J lost 5 bases. Germline CDR1 and CDR2: KGHSH and LQKENI. CDR3 length equals 15 residues. The CDR3 is CASSLQRDGTGELFF. CDR3 DNA sequence: TGTGCCAGCTCATTACAGCGGGATGGGACCGGGGAGCTGTTTTTT.

The rearrangement links TRBV28 to TRBJ1-5, with D uncertain. Germline assignment: CDR1 MDHEN and CDR2 SYDVKM. Trimming left V 3 bases short and J 6 bases short, with 6 bases between. The CDR3 extends over 12 amino acids. CDR3 nucleotides: TGTGCCAGCAGTTTCATGGGTCAGCCCCAGCATTTT. This gives the protein CASSFMGQPQHF.

The rearrangement uses TRBV11-3 and TRBJ2-3; 10 nucleotides align to TRBD2. The CDR3 is 14 amino acids. Per germline, CDR1 SGHNT and CDR2 YENEEA. V dropped 5 bases and J dropped 4; count of bases not matched to a gene: 3. CDR3 sequence (DNA): TGTGCCAGCAGCGAGAGCGGGAGGGCAGATACGCAGTATTTT. Residues: CASSESGRADTQYF.

The chain has TRBV10-1 and TRBJ1-3; D is ambiguous. Germline V gene lookup returns CDR1 WNHNN and CDR2 SYGVQD (reference sequence). Trimming left V 2 bases short and J 1 base short, with 12 bases between. CDR3 length equals 16 residues. CDR3 in amino acids: CASSEGRRSSGNTIYF. CDR3 in DNA: TGCGCCAGCAGTGAGGGGCGGAGAAGTTCTGGAAACACCATATATTTT.

CDR3 sequence: CASSLEGSGRSHTGELFF. For the CDR3, the DNA is TGCGCCAGCAGCTTGGAAGGTAGCGGGAGATCCCACACCGGGGAGCTGTTTTTT. The chain has TRBV5-1 and TRBJ2-2; 9 bases align to TRBD2. J lost 3 bases, V lost 0 bases, and 9 bases had no gene match. The CDR3 loop spans 18 amino acids. Germline CDR1 reads SGHRS; CDR2 reads YFSETQ.

This rearrangement joins TRBV19 to TRBJ2-3, with D perhaps given as TRBD1 or TRBD2 (6 bases each). V dropped 5 bases and J dropped 0 bases, with 21 bases sitting between them. The CDR3 extends over 18 amino acids. Per the germline V gene, CDR1 is LNHDA and CDR2 is SQIVND (reference sequence). CDR3 protein: CASSAPGGRESSTDTQYF. The DNA of the CDR3 is TGTGCCAGTAGTGCCCCTGGGGGGCGGGAATCAAGCACAGATACGCAGTATTTT.

This clone was seen only a few times. At one end the junction does not follow the germline gene, possibly because of a read error. This chain links TRBV7-8 with TRBJ2-7; 7 positions agree with TRBD2. Germline CDR1 and CDR2: SGHVS and FQNEAQ. CDR3 length: 10 residues. CDR3 sequence reads: CASRGGRMIF. As DNA, the CDR3 is TGTGCCAGCCGCGGGGGACGAATGATCTTC.

This rearrangement joins TRBV29-1 to TRBJ1-2; no firm D call. CDR1 SQVTM and CDR2 ANQGSEA come from the germline V gene. V gave up 2 bases and J gave up 2 bases, with 15 bases separating them. CDR3 length equals 15 residues. DNA for the CDR3: TGCAGCGTTGAAAAAGGTGGTGTACTCAACTATGGCTACACCTTC. Its protein product is CSVEKGGVLNYGYTF.

There are a few counts of this clone. The chain joins TRBV5-1 to TRBJ1-2; TRBD1 agrees at 7 bases. The CDR3 consists of 16 residues. Unmatched junction bases numbered 5, after V lost 0 bases and J lost 0 bases. Germline CDR1 reads SGHRS; CDR2 reads YFSETQ. CDR3 protein: CASSLGQGGPNYGYTF. CDR3 nucleotide sequence: TGCGCCAGCAGCTTGGGACAGGGCGGGCCTAACTATGGCTACACCTTC. The full variable domain, completed using reference TRBV5-1 and TRBJ1-2, is KAGVTQTPRYLIKTRGQQVTLSCSPISGHRSVSWYQQTPGQGLQFLFEYFSETQRNKGNFPGRFSGRQFSNSRSEMNVSTLELGDSALYLCASSLGQGGPNYGYTFGSGTRLTVV.

V gene TRBV6-6 combines with J gene TRBJ2-5, with unresolved D. Trimming took off 0 bases at V and 3 bases at J, with 5 bases between the two ends. Germline V CDR1 and CDR2: MNHNY, SVGAGI (reference sequence). The CDR3 sequence is 13 residues long. For the CDR3, the DNA is TGTGCCAGCAGTTACTCCCCCGAAGAGACCCAGTACTTC. It translates to CASSYSPEETQYF.

The chain employs TRBV5-6 and TRBJ2-4, with D uncertain. The CDR3 has 14 residues. Trimming took off 1 base at V and 4 bases at J, with 9 bases between the two ends. The germline V gene encodes CDR1 SGHDT and CDR2 YYEEEE. The CDR3: CASSLYGEKNIQYF. Written as DNA, the CDR3 is TGTGCCAGCAGCTTGTATGGGGAAAAAAACATTCAGTACTTC.

The CDR3 nucleotides are TGTGCCAGCAGAAGGACAGGAGACAACTATGGCTACACCTTC. Its translation: CASRRTGDNYGYTF. The chain combines TRBV25-1 with TRBJ1-2; 7 nucleotides align to TRBD1. Germline CDR1 MGHDK, CDR2 SYGVNS. The length of the CDR3 is 14 residues. Unmatched junction bases numbered 6, after V lost 6 bases and J lost 2 bases.

The CDR3 nucleotides are TGTGCCAGCAGTAGAAGGGACAATGAGCAGTTCTTC. Residues: CASSRRDNEQFF. The rearrangement uses TRBV2 and TRBJ2-1; D remains unclear. This CDR3 has 12 residues. Germline CDR1 reads SNHLY; CDR2 reads FYNNEI. Trimming stripped 5 bases from V and 5 bases from J, with 7 bases between.

J is TRBJ2-1 and V is TRBV12-5; TRBD1 matches 9 bases. Germline assignment: CDR1 LGHNT and CDR2 FRNRAP. The V gene end was trimmed by 6 bases and the J gene end by 5 bases; junction bases not matched to a gene: 20. This CDR3 spans 19 amino acids. The CDR3 DNA follows: TGTGCTAGTGGCCTCCGGGGACAGGGCCTTGGCGGACGGGACAATGAGCAGTTCTTC. Its protein product is CASGLRGQGLGGRDNEQFF.

A few counts support this clone. This same CDR3 is encoded by further DNA sequences in the sample. The chain carries TRBV7-9 and TRBJ2-7; D is tentatively TRBD1 or TRBD2 (5 bases each). CDR1 SEHNR and CDR2 FQNEAQ come from the germline V gene (reference sequence). The CDR3 runs 13 residues. Deletions cut 3 bases from V and 4 bases from J, with 10 bases between. This CDR3 reads CASSFGDGYEQYF. CDR3 nucleotide sequence: TGTGCCAGCAGCTTTGGGGACGGGTACGAGCAGTACTTC.